Described below is a single T cell receptor beta chain sequence and its context. The CDR3 consists of 13 residues. The germline V gene has CDR1 SGDLS and CDR2 YYNGEE. Trimming took 3 bases from V and 5 from J, leaving 9 bases between them. Presentation of ophthalmopathy in the donors involved moderate-to-severe activity, CAS ≥3, NOSPECS ≥4 and a duration under 3 months. The source of the sample is a study of Graves' ophthalmopathy and Graves' hyperthyroidism. From RNA, the CDR3 regions of TCR beta chains were amplified and sequenced. HTBI primers primed a first-round RT-PCR, and a second-round multiplex PCR followed. TCRdb independently ran MiXCR on the multiplex PCR reads; one entry per CDR3 protein. The repertoire holds hundreds of thousands of distinct CDR3 sequences, with about 41% as singletons.

This clonotype originated in an adult man with Graves' ophthalmopathy. Specimen: peripheral blood. The V call is TRBV9, the J call TRBJ1-3; a possible D gene is TRBD1 (5 bases). CDR3 DNA sequence: TGTGCCAGCAGCGCAGGGACCCGAAACACCATATATTTT. Its translation: CASSAGTRNTIYF.